This T cell receptor beta chain was sequenced in a study of tumor and adjacent non-tumor tissue in lung cancer. The overall study: Patients comprised eleven to twelve adenocarcinoma, a couple of squamous cell carcinoma and 1 small cell lung cancer. Patients were aged roughly 30 to 76, nine to eleven men and about 5 women, stage I to III. Samples averaged around 4 million productive TCRbeta reads each.

The CDR3 is 15 amino acids. Between the trimmed V and J ends, which lost 7 bases and 1 base, there was a span of 19 bases. Germline V lookup: CDR1 DFQATT, CDR2 SNEGSKA (reference sequence). The library came from three nested PCR rounds adapted from ARM-PCR protocols. TCRdb fed the multiplex PCR reads into MiXCR, producing one record per CDR3 protein. This table has about 90,000 distinct CDR3 sequences, more than 75% appearing once. No cell sorting was done before RNA was extracted from the tissue. The normal lung tissue was taken more than 3 cm from the tumor edge. The chain links TRBV20-1 to TRBJ2-5; perhaps TRBD2 as D (5 bases). The receptor's source is a woman between 45 and 65 years old with non-small cell lung cancer. The sequencing input was distant non-tumor lung tissue. The CDR3 spells CSVTLVGLFQETQYF. The CDR3 region has the DNA TGCAGTGTTACCCTCGTTGGACTGTTCCAAGAGACCCAGTACTTC.